The TCR beta chain under discussion was sequenced for a study of immune characterization of retroperitoneal liposarcoma. The trim removed 1 base at V and 4 bases at J, leaving 3 bases unmatched. This CDR3 is 15 amino acids long. Germline CDR1 SGHTA, CDR2 FQGNSA. One entry per CDR3 protein, called by TCRdb with MiXCR from the PCR reads. The top ten clones hold about 8.2% of a sample with roughly 12,000 distinct CDR3 sequences, approximately 26% of them seen once. Relative to its sample, this clonotype is medium-sized. V is TRBV7-2 and J is TRBJ2-1; 8 bases line up with TRBD1. The receptor comes from a female donor with retroperitoneal liposarcoma. The specimen was tumor tissue. CDR3 sequence: CASSLDTGGYNEQFF. The DNA of the CDR3 is TGTGCCAGCAGCTTAGATACAGGGGGGTACAATGAGCAGTTCTTC.